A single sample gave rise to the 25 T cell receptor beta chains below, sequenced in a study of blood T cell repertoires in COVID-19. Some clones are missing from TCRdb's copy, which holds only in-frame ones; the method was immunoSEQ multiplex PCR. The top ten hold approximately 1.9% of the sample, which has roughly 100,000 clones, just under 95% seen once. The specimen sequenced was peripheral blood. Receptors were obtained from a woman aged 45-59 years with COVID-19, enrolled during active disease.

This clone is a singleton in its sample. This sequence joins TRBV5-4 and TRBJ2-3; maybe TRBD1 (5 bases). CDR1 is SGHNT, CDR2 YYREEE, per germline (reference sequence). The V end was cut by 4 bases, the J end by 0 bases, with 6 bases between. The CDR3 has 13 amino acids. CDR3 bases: TGTGCCAGCAGCGGGGCTAGCACAGATACGCAGTATTTT. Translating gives CASSGASTDTQYF.

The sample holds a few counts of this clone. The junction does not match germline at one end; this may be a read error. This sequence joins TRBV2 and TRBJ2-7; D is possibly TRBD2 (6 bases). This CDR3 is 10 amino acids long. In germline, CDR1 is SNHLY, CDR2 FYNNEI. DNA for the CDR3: TGTGCCAGCAGGGGGGGAGCTGTAACCTTC. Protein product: CASRGGAVTF.

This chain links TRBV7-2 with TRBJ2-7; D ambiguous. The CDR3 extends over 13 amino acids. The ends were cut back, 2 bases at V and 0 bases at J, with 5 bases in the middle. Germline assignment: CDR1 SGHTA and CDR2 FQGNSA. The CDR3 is CASSLYTSYEQYF. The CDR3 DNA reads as TGTGCCAGCAGCTTATACACCTCCTACGAGCAGTACTTC.

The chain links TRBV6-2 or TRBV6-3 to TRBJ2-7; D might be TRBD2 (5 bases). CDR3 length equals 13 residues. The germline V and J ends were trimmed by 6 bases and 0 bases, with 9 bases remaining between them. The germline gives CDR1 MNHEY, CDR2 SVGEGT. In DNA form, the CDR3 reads TGTGCCAGCAGCACTGGACTCTCCTACGAGCAGTACTTC. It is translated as CASSTGLSYEQYF.

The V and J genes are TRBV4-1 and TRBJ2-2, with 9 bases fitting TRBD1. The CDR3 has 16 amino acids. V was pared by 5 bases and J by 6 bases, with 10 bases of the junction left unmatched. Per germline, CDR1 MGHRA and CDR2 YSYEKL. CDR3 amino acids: CASSLGGQGWSGELFF. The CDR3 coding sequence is TGCGCCAGCAGCTTAGGGGGACAGGGTTGGTCCGGGGAGCTGTTTTTT.

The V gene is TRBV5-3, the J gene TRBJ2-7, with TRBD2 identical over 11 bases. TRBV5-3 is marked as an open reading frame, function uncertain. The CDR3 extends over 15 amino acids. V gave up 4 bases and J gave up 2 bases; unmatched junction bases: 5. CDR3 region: CARSQTSGVPYEQYV. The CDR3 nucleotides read TGTGCCAGAAGCCAGACTAGCGGGGTTCCCTACGAGCAGTACGTC.

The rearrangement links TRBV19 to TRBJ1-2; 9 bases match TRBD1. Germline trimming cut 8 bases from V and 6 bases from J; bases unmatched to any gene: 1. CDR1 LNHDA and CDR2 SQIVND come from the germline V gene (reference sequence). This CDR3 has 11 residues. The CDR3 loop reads CASWTGDGYTF. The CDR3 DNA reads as TGTGCCAGTTGGACAGGGGATGGCTACACCTTC.

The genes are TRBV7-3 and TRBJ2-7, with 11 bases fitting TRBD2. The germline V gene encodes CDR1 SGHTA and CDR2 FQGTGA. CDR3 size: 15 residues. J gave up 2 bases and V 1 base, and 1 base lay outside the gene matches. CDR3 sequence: CASSLIAGGPYEQYF. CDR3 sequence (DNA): TGTGCCAGCAGCTTAATAGCGGGGGGGCCCTACGAGCAGTACTTC.

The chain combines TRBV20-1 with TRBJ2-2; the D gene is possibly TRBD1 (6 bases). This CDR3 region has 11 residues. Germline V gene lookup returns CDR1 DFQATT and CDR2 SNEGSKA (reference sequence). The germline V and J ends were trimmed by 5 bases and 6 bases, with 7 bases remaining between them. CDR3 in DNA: TGCAGTGCTTACAGGGCCGGGGAGCTGTTTTTT. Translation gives CSAYRAGELFF.

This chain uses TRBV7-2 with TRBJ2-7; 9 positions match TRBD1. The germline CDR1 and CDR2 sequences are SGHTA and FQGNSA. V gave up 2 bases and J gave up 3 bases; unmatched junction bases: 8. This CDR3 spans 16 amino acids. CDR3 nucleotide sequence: TGTGCCAGCAGCTTAATTAGTGGGACAGGGTTCTACGAGCAGTACGTC. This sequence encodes CASSLISGTGFYEQYV.

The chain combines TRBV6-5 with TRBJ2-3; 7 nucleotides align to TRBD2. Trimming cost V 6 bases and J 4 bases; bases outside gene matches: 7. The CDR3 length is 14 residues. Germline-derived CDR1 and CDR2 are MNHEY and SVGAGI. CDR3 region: CASRRLAAADTQYF. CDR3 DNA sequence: TGTGCCAGCAGGCGACTAGCCGCTGCAGATACGCAGTATTTT.

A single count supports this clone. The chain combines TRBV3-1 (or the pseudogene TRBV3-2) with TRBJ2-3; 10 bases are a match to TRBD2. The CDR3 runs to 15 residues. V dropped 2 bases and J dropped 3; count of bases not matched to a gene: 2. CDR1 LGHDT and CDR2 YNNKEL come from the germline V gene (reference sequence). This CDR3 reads CASSQQRGGTDTQYF. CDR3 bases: TGTGCCAGCAGCCAACAGCGGGGGGGAACAGATACGCAGTATTTT.

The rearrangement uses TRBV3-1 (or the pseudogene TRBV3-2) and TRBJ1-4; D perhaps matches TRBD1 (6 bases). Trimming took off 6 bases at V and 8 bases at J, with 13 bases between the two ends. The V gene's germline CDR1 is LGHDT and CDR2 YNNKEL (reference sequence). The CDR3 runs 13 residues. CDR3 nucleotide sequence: TGTGCCAGCAGGGGGGCCTACGGGGAAAAACTGTTTTTT. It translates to CASRGAYGEKLFF.

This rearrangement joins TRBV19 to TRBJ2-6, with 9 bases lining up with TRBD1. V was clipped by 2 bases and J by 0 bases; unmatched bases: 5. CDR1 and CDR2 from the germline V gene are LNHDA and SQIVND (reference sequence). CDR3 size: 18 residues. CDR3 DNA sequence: TGTGCCAGTAGTATATCCGGGACAGGGAGCTCTGGGGCCAACGTCCTGACTTTC. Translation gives CASSISGTGSSGANVLTF.

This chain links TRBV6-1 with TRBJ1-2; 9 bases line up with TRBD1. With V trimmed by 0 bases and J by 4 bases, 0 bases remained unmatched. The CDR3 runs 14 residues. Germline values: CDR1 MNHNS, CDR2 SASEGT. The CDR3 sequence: CASSEADRGYGYTF. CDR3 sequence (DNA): TGTGCCAGCAGTGAAGCGGACAGGGGCTATGGCTACACCTTC.

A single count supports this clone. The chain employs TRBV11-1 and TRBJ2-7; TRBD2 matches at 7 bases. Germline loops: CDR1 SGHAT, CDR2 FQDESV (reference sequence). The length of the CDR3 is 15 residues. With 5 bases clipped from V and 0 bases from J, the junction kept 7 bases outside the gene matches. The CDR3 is CASSPPRGSSYEQYF. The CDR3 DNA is TGTGCCAGCAGCCCCCCGCGGGGGTCCTCCTACGAGCAGTACTTC. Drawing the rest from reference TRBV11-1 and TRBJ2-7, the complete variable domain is EAEVAQSPRYKITEKSQAVAFWCDPISGHATLYWYRQILGQGPELLVQFQDESVVDDSQLPKDRFSAERLKGVDSTLKIQPAELGDSAMYLCASSPPRGSSYEQYFGPGTRLTVT.

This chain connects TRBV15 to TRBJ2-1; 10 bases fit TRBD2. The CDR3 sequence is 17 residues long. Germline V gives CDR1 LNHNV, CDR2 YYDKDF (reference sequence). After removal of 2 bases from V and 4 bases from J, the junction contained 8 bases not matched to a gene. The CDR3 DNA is TGTGCCACCAGCAGACTCTCAGCGGGGGGGCGGTACAATGAGCAGTTCTTC. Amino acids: CATSRLSAGGRYNEQFF.

Here the CDR3 DNA reads TGTGCCACCAGCAGCCCGGCGGGGAGCTCTGGAAACACCATATATTTT. Translated, it gives CATSSPAGSSGNTIYF. This sequence joins TRBV15 and TRBJ1-3; D remains unclear. The CDR3 has 16 amino acids. Germline values: CDR1 LNHNV, CDR2 YYDKDF (reference sequence). Trimming took 3 bases from V and 0 from J, leaving 12 bases between them.

DNA for the CDR3: TGTGCCAGCAGCGGCCGGACAGGGTGGGACACTGAAGCTTTCTTT. This encodes CASSGRTGWDTEAFF. This chain links TRBV9 with TRBJ1-1; 8 bases match TRBD1. Germline V gene lookup returns CDR1 SGDLS and CDR2 YYNGEE. CDR3 length: 15 amino acids. With V trimmed by 3 bases and J by 3 bases, 7 bases remained unmatched.

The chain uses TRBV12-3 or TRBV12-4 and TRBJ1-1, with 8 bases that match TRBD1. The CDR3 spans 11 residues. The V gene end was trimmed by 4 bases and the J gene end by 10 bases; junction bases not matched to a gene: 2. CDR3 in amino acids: CASSSRGPAFF. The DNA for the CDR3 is TGTGCCAGCAGTTCCAGGGGGCCAGCTTTCTTT.

In DNA form, the CDR3 reads TGTGCCAGCAGTCCCTATCAAGGGAGGGGTAGTGGCTACACCTTC. This translates into CASSPYQGRGSGYTF. The chain is built from TRBV27 and TRBJ1-2, with D possibly matching TRBD1 (5 bases). The CDR3 has 15 amino acids. In germline, CDR1 is MNHEY, CDR2 SMNVEV (reference sequence). V was trimmed by 5 bases and J by 7 bases, leaving 20 bases between them.

CDR3 in DNA: TGTGCCAGCAGTCTACTAGCGGGGGGCACAGATACGCAGTATTTT. This codes for CASSLLAGGTDTQYF. V is TRBV6-6 and J is TRBJ2-3, with 11 bases matching TRBD2. Germline CDR1 is MNHNY and CDR2 is SVGAGI (reference sequence). The CDR3 extends over 15 amino acids. V gave up 5 bases and J gave up 1 base; unmatched junction bases: 2.

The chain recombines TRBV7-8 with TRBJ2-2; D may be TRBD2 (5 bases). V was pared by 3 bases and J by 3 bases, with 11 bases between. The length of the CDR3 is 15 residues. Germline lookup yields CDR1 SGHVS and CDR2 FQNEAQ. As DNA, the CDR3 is TGTGCCAGCAGCTTTGCCGGGATCCACACCGGGGAGCTGTTTTTT. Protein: CASSFAGIHTGELFF.

The CDR3 nucleotides are TGTGCCAGCAGGAGGCGACAGGGGGACTCGGCCTACACCTTC. Its translation is CASRRRQGDSAYTF. This rearrangement joins TRBV2 to TRBJ1-2; 9 bases line up with TRBD1. The V and J ends lost 6 bases and 10 bases, in that order; junction bases with no gene match: 12. Looked up from germline, CDR1 is SNHLY and CDR2 is FYNNEI. This CDR3 region has 14 residues.

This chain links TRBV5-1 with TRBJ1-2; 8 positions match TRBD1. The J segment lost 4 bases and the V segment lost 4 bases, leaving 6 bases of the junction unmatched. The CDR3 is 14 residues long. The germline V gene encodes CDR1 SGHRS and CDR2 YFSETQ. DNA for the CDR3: TGCGCCAGCAGCCCGGGGACAGGAGTCTATGGCTACACCTTC. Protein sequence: CASSPGTGVYGYTF.